What follows are 23 T cell receptor beta chains derived from one specimen sequenced in a study of T cell responses to AZD1222 COVID-19 vaccine. The table came from immunoSEQ multiplex PCR; TCRdb's copy has only in-frame clones and leaves some out. The repertoire includes tens of thousands of clones, approximately 90% of them detected once, and roughly 5.6% sits in the top ten. This material consisted of peripheral blood, taken on day 0 of AZD1222 vaccination. The receptors derive from an adult in good health.

The chain has TRBV30 and TRBJ1-2, with D possibly matching TRBD1 (5 bases). Trimming stripped 0 bases from V and 4 bases from J, with 15 bases between. Germline loops: CDR1 GTSNPN, CDR2 SVGIG (reference sequence). The CDR3 loop spans 15 amino acids. The chain's CDR3 is CAWSVGRGGIYGYTF. The CDR3 bases are TGTGCCTGGAGTGTAGGCCGGGGCGGTATCTATGGCTACACCTTC. Full variable domain (remainder filled in from reference TRBV30 and TRBJ1-2): SQTIHQWPATLVQPVGSPLSLECTVEGTSNPNLYWYRQAAGRGLQLLFYSVGIGQISSEVPQNLSASRPQDRQFILSSKKLLLSDSGFYLCAWSVGRGGIYGYTFGSGTRLTVV.

The sample holds a few counts of this clone. The chain combines TRBV4-3 with TRBJ2-7; no reliable D call. The CDR3 is made up of 13 amino acids. V lost 1 base to trimming and J lost 0 bases, with 4 bases between them. Germline V CDR1 and CDR2: LGHNA, YSLEER. The CDR3 nucleotides read TGCGCCAGCAGCCAAGGGGTCTCCTACGAGCAGTACTTC. It is translated as CASSQGVSYEQYF.

The V gene is TRBV2, the J gene TRBJ2-1, with D unresolved. The V end was cut by 4 bases, the J end by 1 base, with 8 bases between. The germline CDR1 and CDR2 sequences are SNHLY and FYNNEI. The CDR3 length is 14 residues. The CDR3: CASSVVASYNEQFF. The CDR3 DNA reads TGTGCCAGCAGTGTAGTGGCGTCCTACAATGAGCAGTTCTTC.

This clone was observed once. The V call is TRBV6-5, the J call TRBJ2-1, with TRBD1 matching 9 bases. The CDR3 contains 15 residues. The trim removed 6 bases at V and 3 bases at J, leaving 6 bases unmatched. Germline loops: CDR1 MNHEY, CDR2 SVGAGI. The CDR3 sequence is CASSRDRAYYNEQFF. The CDR3 nucleotides read TGTGCCAGCAGCAGGGACAGGGCTTACTACAATGAGCAGTTCTTC.

The chain carries TRBV10-3 and TRBJ1-1; 7 bases match TRBD1. J lost 0 bases, V lost 10 bases, and 8 bases had no gene match. The CDR3 has 14 residues. CDR1 is ENHRY and CDR2 is SYGVKD in the germline V gene. In DNA, the CDR3 is TGTGCCACCCAAGAGACAGGGATGAACACTGAAGCTTTCTTT. Residues: CATQETGMNTEAFF.

The rearrangement links TRBV19 to TRBJ2-7; 7 positions agree with TRBD1. Germline lookup yields CDR1 LNHDA and CDR2 SQIVND (reference sequence). The trim removed 6 bases at V and 3 bases at J, leaving 5 bases unmatched. CDR3 size: 13 residues. CDR3 nucleotide sequence: TGTGCCAGTAGCCGGGGACAGAGCTACGAGCAGTACTTC. This encodes CASSRGQSYEQYF. The full variable domain, in which reference TRBV19 and TRBJ2-7 provide the parts outside the CDR3, is DGGITQSPKYLFRKEGQNVTLSCEQNLNHDAMYWYRQDPGQGLRLIYYSQIVNDFQKGDIAEGYSVSREKKESFPLTVTSAQKNPTAFYLCASSRGQSYEQYFGPGTRLTVT.

J is TRBJ1-6 and V is TRBV7-3; weak D call: TRBD1 (5 bases). The CDR3 totals 15 residues. Germline V lookup: CDR1 SGHTA, CDR2 FQGTGA. V dropped 5 bases and J dropped 1 base, with 9 bases sitting between them. Here the CDR3 DNA reads TGTGCCAGCAGCCCCGGGGGGTCCTATAATTCACCCCTCCACTTT. Its translation is CASSPGGSYNSPLHF. Full variable domain (rest looked up from reference TRBV7-3 and TRBJ1-6): GAGVSQTPSNKVTEKGKYVELRCDPISGHTALYWYRQSLGQGPEFLIYFQGTGAADDSGLPNDRFFAVRPEGSVSTLKIQRTERGDSAVYLCASSPGGSYNSPLHFGNGTRLTVT.

This CDR3 is CASSYSMTHSGNTIYF. The CDR3 bases are TGTGCCAGCAGTTACTCGATGACACACTCTGGAAACACCATATATTTT. This chain joins TRBV6-5 and TRBJ1-3; no reliable D call. Trimming pared 0 bases from V and 0 bases from J, leaving 9 bases between. Germline CDR1 reads MNHEY; CDR2 reads SVGAGI. This CDR3 has 16 residues.

The V gene is TRBV18, the J gene TRBJ1-4; possibly TRBD1 for D (5 bases). The ends were cut back, 3 bases at V and 8 bases at J, with 16 bases in the middle. The CDR3 totals 15 residues. The germline V gene encodes CDR1 KGHSH and CDR2 LQKENI. CDR3 in DNA: TGTGCCAGCTCACCGGGGCCAGGCATAGGGGAAAAACTGTTTTTT. Protein product: CASSPGPGIGEKLFF.

This clone was seen once. The chain has TRBV18 and TRBJ1-5; D perhaps matches TRBD1 (5 bases). This CDR3 has 17 amino acids. Germline V gene data show CDR1 as KGHSH and CDR2 as LQKENI. V dropped 4 bases and J dropped 0 bases, with 16 bases sitting between them. CDR3 nucleotide sequence: TGTGCCAGCTCACGCCTTCAGGGAAAGGATAGCAATCAGCCCCAGCATTTT. This codes for CASSRLQGKDSNQPQHF.

The V and J genes are TRBV6-2 or TRBV6-3 and TRBJ2-6; TRBD1 matches 8 bases. The CDR3 consists of 20 residues. Per germline, CDR1 MNHEY and CDR2 SVGEGT. V gave up 6 bases and J gave up 0 bases; unmatched junction bases: 16. CDR3 residues: CASSSPRTGILVSGANVLTF. For the CDR3, the DNA is TGTGCCAGCAGCTCACCCCGGACAGGGATTCTTGTCTCTGGGGCCAACGTCCTGACTTTC.

The chain combines TRBV4-1 with TRBJ1-1, with 7 positions matching TRBD1. In germline, CDR1 is MGHRA, CDR2 YSYEKL. The CDR3 is 16 amino acids. V lost 4 bases and J lost 4; bases outside the gene matches: 12. CDR3 residues: CASSLHPDRRATEAFF. The CDR3 region has the DNA TGCGCCAGCAGCCTCCACCCGGACAGGCGGGCCACTGAAGCTTTCTTT.

The V call is TRBV7-3, the J call TRBJ1-2; D uncertain. This CDR3 has 13 residues. The germline V and J ends were trimmed by 1 base and 2 bases, with 5 bases remaining between them. CDR1 and CDR2 (germline): SGHTA, FQGTGA. The CDR3: CASSLNQNYGYTF. DNA for the CDR3: TGTGCCAGCAGCTTAAACCAGAACTATGGCTACACCTTC.

This sequence joins TRBV12-3 or TRBV12-4 and TRBJ1-1, with D unclear. V was shortened by 8 bases and J by 1 base, with 5 bases between the two germline ends. The CDR3 is 11 residues long. DNA of the CDR3: TGTGCCAGCTATAAGAACACTGAAGCTTTCTTT. It specifies CASYKNTEAFF.

This clone was seen a few times. V is TRBV4-2 and J is TRBJ1-2; 12 bases map to TRBD1. The V segment lost 0 bases and the J segment 4 bases; nucleotides outside the gene matches: 9. Germline-derived CDR1 and CDR2 are LGHNA and YNFKEQ. The CDR3 contains 18 residues. In DNA, the CDR3 is TGTGCCAGCAGCCAAGAACCGGGACAGGGGGCTGTAGGCTATGGCTACACCTTC. Translating gives CASSQEPGQGAVGYGYTF.

V is TRBV29-1 and J is TRBJ2-4; D possibly corresponds to TRBD2 (6 bases). Germline V gives CDR1 SQVTM, CDR2 ANQGSEA. The CDR3 sequence is 14 residues long. The ends were cut back, 4 bases at V and 0 bases at J, with 10 bases in the middle. Here the CDR3 reads CSVASAIAKNIQYF. CDR3 in DNA: TGCAGCGTTGCTAGCGCTATAGCCAAAAACATTCAGTACTTC.

The chain is built from TRBV6-5 and TRBJ1-3; D is uncertain. Trimming removed 7 bases at V and 0 bases at J, with 13 bases between. Germline loops: CDR1 MNHEY, CDR2 SVGAGI. This CDR3 comprises 15 residues. Here the CDR3 reads CASTQRRSSGNTIYF. The CDR3, as DNA: TGTGCCAGCACCCAAAGGCGATCCTCTGGAAACACCATATATTTT.

To note about this clone: At one end the junction does not follow the germline gene, possibly because of a read error. The chain has TRBV11-3 and TRBJ1-1, with TRBD1 as a possible D gene (6 bases). Per the germline V gene, CDR1 is SGHNT and CDR2 is YENEEA. This CDR3 spans 15 amino acids. For the CDR3, the DNA is TGTGCCAGCAGCATAGATCAGGGGTCGGGGACTGAAGCTTTCTTT. This translates into CASSIDQGSGTEAFF.

The rearrangement links TRBV9 to TRBJ1-2; 7 bases align to TRBD1. The CDR3 is 14 residues long. Germline-derived CDR1 and CDR2 are SGDLS and YYNGEE. Trimming took 3 bases from V and 4 from J; bases not matched to a gene: 6. CDR3 bases: TGTGCCAGCAGCGAGGGACAGCTCCCCTATGGCTACACCTTC. Its translation is CASSEGQLPYGYTF.

The CDR3 sequence: CASSPNENTEAFF. CDR3 bases: TGTGCCAGCAGCCCAAACGAGAACACTGAAGCTTTCTTT. V gene TRBV6-5 combines with J gene TRBJ1-1; D is unresolved. The germline V and J ends were trimmed by 6 bases and 1 base, with 9 bases remaining between them. The germline V gene has CDR1 MNHEY and CDR2 SVGAGI. The CDR3 loop spans 13 amino acids.

This clone was observed a single time. This chain links TRBV9 with TRBJ1-2; the match to TRBD1 covers 9 bases. The CDR3 covers 16 residues. CDR1 and CDR2 (germline): SGDLS, YYNGEE. The trim removed 4 bases at V and 4 bases at J, leaving 11 bases unmatched. CDR3 DNA sequence: TGTGCCAGCAGCCCGACCGGGACAGGGTTAGGCTATGGCTACACCTTC. This encodes CASSPTGTGLGYGYTF.

The chain has TRBV6-5 and TRBJ1-1; D unresolved. Trimming removed 7 bases at V and 0 bases at J, with 9 bases between. The CDR3 runs to 13 residues. The germline V gene encodes CDR1 MNHEY and CDR2 SVGAGI. The CDR3, as DNA: TGTGCCAGCACCATATCCTTGAACACTGAAGCTTTCTTT. Its translation is CASTISLNTEAFF.

The chain couples TRBV6-5 to TRBJ1-1, with unresolved D. The CDR3 loop spans 14 amino acids. With 6 bases removed from V and 0 bases from J, the gap between germline ends came to 11 bases. From germline, CDR1 is MNHEY and CDR2 SVGAGI. As DNA, the CDR3 is TGTGCCAGCAGCCTGTATGGGGTGAACACTGAAGCTTTCTTT. It translates to CASSLYGVNTEAFF.